Sequencing of this TCR beta chain was carried out in a study of T cell repertoires in cytomegalovirus infection (dated by TCRdb to about 2019). Describing the broader study: Because public TCR beta signatures pointed to carriage of CMV infection together with the matching HLA type, the HLA type of each donor mattered for the analysis.

The paper's findings and limits, for the study overall: Carriers of CMV infection plus the relevant HLA type were discriminated by the cumulative frequency of public TCR beta family members in the study cohort and in an independent roughly 400-donor cohort. The ex vivo response was dominated by HLA-C-restricted CMV-specific TCR beta clonotypes, and the single most frequent clonotype in two of eight donors was supplied by these HLA-C-restricted clonotypes.

This clonotype was seen only a few times. Its antigen has not been determined. No much larger clonotype is one base removed from it; base qualities were not supplied. Including the terminal cysteine and phenylalanine, the CDR3 comprises 18 residues. Just CDR3 DNA is preserved here, 54 bases in frame from base 1. The V and J ends are trimmed by 4 bases and 0 bases, leaving 16 bases between them. The germline V gene (reference sequence) supplies CDR1 LNHDA and CDR2 SQIVND. The run used an Illumina HiSeq 1500. Through fastp at Q25 and MiXCR, TCRdb rebuilt clones from the public reads, retaining in-frame beta chains. Rows merge per CDR3 protein into single entries with the most common DNA and genes. For this sample the table gives fewer than 550,000 distinct CDR3 sequences, of which 15% to 20% were detected only once. The leading ten clones occupy more than 20% of the sample.

The sequence was obtained from a human donor in good health (CMV status not recorded). Some clones in this sample may be carry-over from other donors' samples. The receptor chain draws on TRBV19 and TRBJ2-6, with TRBD1 as a weak D call on 7 bases. Sequences were obtained from CD8+ T cells from PBMCs. The CDR3 region reads CASSTLRDSSSGANVLTF. The bases read TGTGCCAGTAGTACCCTGCGGGACAGTAGCTCTGGGGCCAACGTCCTGACTTTC.